This T cell receptor (beta chain) is drawn from a study of draining lymph node invasion in breast cancer (dated by TCRdb to the early 2020s). Looking at the study overall: Nodal metastasis was diagnosed by histology and cytokeratin immunohistochemistry and confirmed by EpCAM/CD45 flow cytometry. In a separate targeted assay, bulk TCR-beta CDR3 sequencing compared sorted memory regulatory T cells and memory conventional CD4 T cells across breast cancer tissues. Each patient contributed matched non-invaded and tumor-invaded tumor-draining lymph nodes plus the primary tumor, profiled for both Treg and Tconv subsets. The separate targeted TCR sequencing covered lymph nodes from a handful of patients, with primary tumors sequenced for three of those patients.

CD4+ CD45RA- CD25- cells were sorted as memory conventional CD4 T cells. Tumor-draining lymph nodes were classified as non-invaded or invaded according to the absence or presence of metastatic tumor cells. Before staining and sorting, a Miltenyi Pan T Cell isolation kit was used to pre-enrich the T cells. Primary tumors were characterized by immunohistochemistry for estrogen receptor, progesterone receptor, HER2 and Ki-67. Fresh surgical tissue was processed within a few hours after surgery by being cut into small fragments. The tissue fragments were enzymatically digested with Liberase TL plus DNase for 15 to 20 minutes and then passed through a 40-micrometer strainer. After DAPI live/dead staining, cells were sorted on a BD FACS Aria II at roughly 98-99% purity. The sorted cells were lysed in TCL buffer, and a Norgen Single Cell RNA purification kit, including DNase treatment, was used to purify the RNA.

Libraries were constructed by bulk RNA-seq. This sample was sequenced with an Illumina HiSeq 2500. The original pipeline was this. For the separate targeted TCR-seq dataset, MiXCR version 2.1.5 with default parameters extracted and quantified CDR3 sequences from raw reads. The separate targeted TCR-seq dataset defined each TCR-beta clone by its combination of V gene, J gene and CDR3 sequence. In the separate targeted TCR-seq dataset, clones with fewer than three counts were first removed, after which only the 90% most strongly expressed clones per sample were kept. The separate targeted TCR-seq dataset calculated Treg-Tconv overlap for each tissue as the number of shared clones divided by the total number of Treg clones, multiplied by 100. TCRdb passed the public sequencing reads through fastp at Q25 and MiXCR, retaining productive beta sequences. Rows are unified per CDR3 protein, each entry keeping the most common DNA and genes. The V and J calls were determined by TCRdb, not by the authors. The sample table holds 3,400 or so distinct CDR3 sequences, of which 78% were seen once. Together, the top ten hold less than 2% of the sample.

The research as a whole found: Some of the top 100 tumor clones were detected in invaded and non-invaded nodes, and this detection was taken to suggest recirculation between tumor and draining nodes. Whether Treg conversion occurred in a given organ or whether converted Tregs recirculated between nodes and tumor could not be resolved from the data. Tracking the tumor top-100 clones was possible in just a couple of patients. Per tissue, roughly 14-22% of Treg TCRs were found to be shared with Tconvs, and this sharing was interpreted as suggesting peripheral Treg induction. TCRs shared between the Treg and Tconv subsets were viewed as suggestive of, but not proof of, a common clonal origin. Across all tissues in the targeted TCR-seq data, Tregs appeared to be more clonally expanded than Tconvs, and both subsets showed lower diversity in tumor than in lymph nodes.

The CDR3 sequence holds 14 residues, the cysteine and phenylalanine included. Only the CDR3 region is kept as DNA, spanning 42 bases read in frame from base 1. The V end loses 3 bases and the J end loses 1 base, and a stretch of 9 bases separates them. CDR1 is given as SEHNR and CDR2 as FQNEAQ, both from the germline V gene (reference sequence). A word on this clonotype: No cognate antigen has been identified for it. The input lacks base qualities; no much larger clone sits a single base away.

The rearranged chain carries TRBV7-9 and TRBJ1-2, with the D gene not clear enough to name. Source material: sorted memory CD4+ effector T cells from a lymph node. The intended sense of this specimen's cell subset or site label: CD45RA-negative sorted CD4+ T cells (memory Tconv or effector/memory Treg). This sequence was found in a female donor with luminal breast cancer. CDR3 reads: CASSFDQRNYGYTF. The DNA reads TGTGCCAGCAGCTTTGACCAACGTAACTATGGCTACACCTTC.